This is a list of T cell receptor beta chains from one sample in a study of cytomegalovirus exposure and HLA in healthy donors. Clones were sequenced by immunoSEQ multiplex PCR, and TCRdb holds only the in-frame ones, with some missing. The sample shows 150,000 to 200,000 clones, 75% to 80% of them seen only once. The sequencing input was PBMCs. These receptors were obtained from a woman in her fifties or sixties in good health and CMV-seropositive. CDR3s leave out the opening cysteine and the closing phenylalanine or tryptophan. Each record gives: D gene, clone size, V gene, CDR3 length, CDR3 protein. The D gene is left open where the match is weak. Size tells how often a clone was seen (once, few, many) or the class of an expanded clone, and some rows leave it out.

-,-,TRBV28,10,ASDTGSYGYT
-,-,TRBV19,11,ASRTGRNTEAF
TRBD1,once,TRBV7-9,11,ASSQGQGGEQY
-,-,TRBV4-1,11,ASSHEQRDTQY
TRBD1,few,TRBV5-1,13,ASSLQQGANEKLF
-,once,TRBV7-8,13,ASGGPIARAETQY
-,-,TRBV10-1,12,ASSDPRSGNTIY
-,-,TRBV30,15,AWSNPRVPGPGSPLH
TRBD1,once,TRBV30,11,AWSRDRNYGYT
-,-,TRBV5-1,13,ASSLAPGIGETQY
-,-,TRBV7-8,13,ASSQDRPSGNTIY
TRBD1,-,TRBV30,12,AWGTALAKNIQY
-,-,TRBV28,9,ASLRAGGYT
-,-,TRBV10-3,11,AIRLGPDYGYT
TRBD1,-,TRBV18,12,ASSPGQGPETQY
-,-,TRBV5-1,12,ASSLKHPVDKLY
TRBD2,-,TRBV5-4,14,ASSFTSGRDTDTQY
TRBD1,-,TRBV2,14,ASRIQGAVPQETQY
TRBD2,-,TRBV5-4,13,ASSFMTSGNNEQF
-,-,TRBV28,12,ASSPPTTNTEAF
TRBD1,once,TRBV5-1,15,ASSLNIRSRGHVEAF
TRBD1,-,TRBV12-5,12,ASGSGQGTDTQY
TRBD1,-,TRBV5-6,12,ASGLTGSKNIQY
-,-,TRBV2,13,ASSGIASSYNEQF
TRBD2,-,TRBV4-3,14,ASSQEWGSGGDTQY